Given below is one T cell receptor beta chain in context. This sample stems from a study of blood T cell repertoires in COVID-19. About the research overall: The origin of the acute and convalescent COVID-19 samples was the United States, Italy and Spain. T cells, B-cell-depleted T cells, or PBMCs supplied cDNA or gDNA.

The authors' processing: Amplification from reference gene primers served as the basis for estimated nucleated cell counts. TCRdb's copy holds only in-frame clones and misses some; the assay was immunoSEQ multiplex PCR. V, J and clone size are taken as reported in that table, and D and trimming were inferred from the DNA itself. Among over 90,000 clones listed, about 85% were seen once. This CDR3 comprises 16 residues. V was shortened by 0 bases and J by 0 bases, with 10 bases between the two germline ends. Germline V gene sequence: CDR1 MRHNA, CDR2 SNTAGT. The source is a man aged 50 to 59 with active COVID-19. The rearrangement uses TRBV6-4 and TRBJ2-3; possibly TRBD2 for D (6 bases). The source material was peripheral blood. This chain's CDR3 is CASSDSAGTSTDTQYF. For the CDR3, the DNA is TGTGCCAGCAGTGACTCCGCGGGGACTAGCACAGATACGCAGTATTTT.